Listed here are 19 T cell receptor beta chains from one sample, sequenced in a study of cytomegalovirus exposure and HLA in healthy donors. The study ran its PCR with 60 Vbeta and 13 Jbeta primers. Sequenced by immunoSEQ multiplex PCR; TCRdb stores in-frame clones only, minus some. The sample lists more than 150,000 clones, around 80% occurring once. Sequenced input: PBMCs. Receptors were obtained from a woman in her thirties in good health and CMV-seronegative.

The chain combines TRBV4-2 with TRBJ2-3, with D uncertain. This CDR3 has 12 amino acids. Between the trimmed V and J ends, which lost 1 base and 6 bases, there was a span of 5 bases. Germline V gene lookup returns CDR1 LGHNA and CDR2 YNFKEQ. This chain's CDR3 is CASSQGADTQYF. DNA for the CDR3: TGTGCCAGCAGCCAAGGCGCGGATACGCAGTATTTT.

The chain carries TRBV29-1 and TRBJ1-1; D call uncertain. V dropped 2 bases and J dropped 5 bases, with 12 bases sitting between them. Germline CDR1 reads SQVTM; CDR2 reads ANQGSEA. This CDR3 has 13 amino acids. CDR3 DNA sequence: TGCAGCGTTGAAACCTTAACCAGGACTGAAGCTTTCTTT. This codes for CSVETLTRTEAFF.

The chain couples TRBV15 to TRBJ1-1; D might be TRBD1 (6 bases). Germline V gene sequence: CDR1 LNHNV, CDR2 YYDKDF (reference sequence). This CDR3 has 14 residues. V was pared by 8 bases and J by 3 bases, with 16 bases between. CDR3 amino acids: CATRAGAQYTEAFF. CDR3 bases: TGTGCCACCCGGGCAGGGGCCCAATACACTGAAGCTTTCTTT.

The gene calls are TRBV7-2 and TRBJ1-2; possible D gene TRBD1, 5 bases. Germline V gene lookup returns CDR1 SGHTA and CDR2 FQGNSA. V shed 3 bases and J shed 0 bases, with 11 bases lying between them. This CDR3 comprises 15 residues. CDR3 in amino acids: CASSLRQPANYGYTF. CDR3 coding DNA: TGTGCCAGCAGCTTGAGACAGCCCGCTAACTATGGCTACACCTTC.

V gene TRBV7-2 combines with J gene TRBJ2-3; 11 bases agree with TRBD2. CDR1 and CDR2 from the germline V gene are SGHTA and FQGNSA. This CDR3 is 16 amino acids long. After removal of 5 bases from V and 6 bases from J, the junction contained 10 bases not matched to a gene. The CDR3 DNA is TGTGCCAGCAGCCCCCGACCTAGCGGGGGGACTGATACGCAGTATTTT. Translating gives CASSPRPSGGTDTQYF. Looking up the rest from reference TRBV7-2 and TRBJ2-3 gives the full variable domain: GAGVSQSPSNKVTEKGKDVELRCDPISGHTALYWYRQSLGQGLEFLIYFQGNSAPDKSGLPSDRFSAERTGGSVSTLTIQRTQQEDSAVYLCASSPRPSGGTDTQYFGPGTRLTVL.

The V and J genes are TRBV15 and TRBJ1-1; perhaps TRBD1 as D (6 bases). Germline V gene lookup returns CDR1 LNHNV and CDR2 YYDKDF (reference sequence). Trimming removed 3 bases at V and 1 base at J, with 9 bases between. CDR3 length: 14 amino acids. The CDR3 sequence: CATSSFRGNTEAFF. The CDR3 DNA reads TGTGCCACCAGCAGCTTCAGGGGGAACACTGAAGCTTTCTTT.

The rearrangement uses TRBV29-1 and TRBJ2-2, with D possibly TRBD1 on 6 matching bases. Per germline, CDR1 SQVTM and CDR2 ANQGSEA. This CDR3 spans 17 amino acids. V lost 0 bases and J 6 bases, leaving 20 bases between the germline ends. DNA of the CDR3: TGCAGCGTTGAAGAATTACCACGGACAGTCTTCCCCGGGGAGCTGTTTTTT. Its protein product is CSVEELPRTVFPGELFF.

The chain joins TRBV6-1 to TRBJ1-1; D unclear. Germline loops: CDR1 MNHNS, CDR2 SASEGT. The V gene lost 3 bases and the J gene lost 3 bases, with 11 bases spanning the gap. There are 14 residues in the CDR3. CDR3 sequence (DNA): TGTGCCAGCAGTGAGAGTTTTACTGACACTGAAGCTTTCTTT. Residues: CASSESFTDTEAFF.

This clone was counted only a few times. V and J are TRBV7-2 and TRBJ2-3, with TRBD2 identical over 9 bases. The length of the CDR3 is 18 residues. The junction had 10 bases not matched to a gene; V was cut back by 3 bases and J by 0 bases. Germline CDR1 SGHTA, CDR2 FQGNSA. The CDR3 here is CASSFGLAWYSSTDTQYF. The DNA of the CDR3 is TGTGCCAGCAGCTTTGGACTAGCGTGGTATTCTAGCACAGATACGCAGTATTTT.

The chain couples TRBV7-2 to TRBJ2-3; D unresolved. Germline CDR1 is SGHTA and CDR2 is FQGNSA. V was cut by 5 bases and J by 6 bases, with 12 bases left in between. The CDR3 has 13 amino acids. CDR3 nucleotide sequence: TGTGCCAGCAGCGAACAAATAGCCGATACGCAGTATTTT. Protein sequence: CASSEQIADTQYF.

The J gene is TRBJ1-1, the V gene TRBV15, with 7 bases identical to TRBD1. This CDR3 has 12 residues. Losses at the gene ends were 5 bases for V and 7 bases for J; bases not matched to a gene: 4. Germline CDR1 is LNHNV and CDR2 is YYDKDF (reference sequence). The CDR3 DNA reads TGTGCCACCAGCCGACAGGGCAATGAAGCTTTCTTT. The encoded protein is CATSRQGNEAFF. The variable domain in full, with the rest retrieved from reference TRBV15 and TRBJ1-1, is DAMVIQNPRYQVTQFGKPVTLSCSQTLNHNVMYWYQQKSSQAPKLLFHYYDKDFNNEADTPDNFQSRRPNTSFCFLDIRSPGLGDTAMYLCATSRQGNEAFFGQGTRLTVV.

The chain is built from TRBV10-3 and TRBJ2-7; tentatively, D is TRBD1 (6 bases). The germline gives CDR1 ENHRY, CDR2 SYGVKD. This CDR3 has 14 residues. Trimming left V 7 bases short and J 3 bases short, with 16 bases between. CDR3 region: CAITIGTSGYEQYF. CDR3 DNA sequence: TGTGCCATCACCATCGGGACATCGGGCTACGAGCAGTACTTC.

V and J are TRBV7-2 and TRBJ2-1; 10 bases line up with TRBD2. V shed 1 base, J shed 0 bases, and the junction held 6 bases outside the gene matches. Germline values: CDR1 SGHTA, CDR2 FQGNSA. The CDR3 is made up of 18 amino acids. Here the CDR3 DNA reads TGTGCCAGCAGCTTAGAACTAGCGGGGTCCTCCTCCTACAATGAGCAGTTCTTC. Its protein product is CASSLELAGSSSYNEQFF.

V and J are TRBV28 and TRBJ2-5, with 8 bases lining up with TRBD1. Germline loops: CDR1 MDHEN, CDR2 SYDVKM. CDR3 length equals 15 residues. V gave up 7 bases and J gave up 5 bases; unmatched junction bases: 12. CDR3 bases: TGTGCCAGCACCTCAGGACAGGGCCCCAGGGAGACCCAGTACTTC. This sequence encodes CASTSGQGPRETQYF.

The chain is built from TRBV7-9 and TRBJ1-5, with 8 positions matching TRBD1. Germline V gene data show CDR1 as SEHNR and CDR2 as FQNEAQ (reference sequence). CDR3 length: 14 residues. V was clipped by 3 bases and J by 5 bases; unmatched bases: 3. The CDR3 sequence: CASSLGQADQPQHF. CDR3 in DNA: TGTGCCAGCAGCTTGGGACAGGCAGATCAGCCCCAGCATTTT.

This chain links TRBV7-3 with TRBJ2-3; 9 positions agree with TRBD1. Unmatched junction bases numbered 0, after V lost 4 bases and J lost 1 base. CDR1 is SGHTA and CDR2 is FQGTGA in the germline V gene. The CDR3 has 14 amino acids. The CDR3, as DNA: TGTGCCAGCAGCTGGACAGGGGGCACAGATACGCAGTATTTT. This codes for CASSWTGGTDTQYF.

V and J are TRBV9 and TRBJ1-6, with 7 positions matching TRBD1. With 3 bases clipped from V and 10 bases from J, the junction kept 10 bases outside the gene matches. The CDR3 is 15 residues long. The germline CDR1 and CDR2 sequences are SGDLS and YYNGEE. CDR3 residues: CASSGTGVTESPLHF. CDR3 DNA sequence: TGTGCCAGCAGCGGAACAGGGGTGACCGAGTCACCCCTCCACTTT.

The chain links TRBV27 to TRBJ2-3; 7 bases are a match to TRBD1. The CDR3 sequence is 16 residues long. Germline values: CDR1 MNHEY, CDR2 SMNVEV (reference sequence). With V trimmed by 10 bases and J by 0 bases, 13 bases remained unmatched. CDR3: CATKFIGTDSTDTQYF. The DNA of the CDR3 is TGTGCCACCAAGTTTATCGGGACAGATAGCACAGATACGCAGTATTTT.

V and J are TRBV6-1 and TRBJ2-2; 8 nucleotides align to TRBD2. The V gene's germline CDR1 is MNHNS and CDR2 SASEGT. V was pared by 11 bases and J by 2 bases, with 7 bases of the junction left unmatched. The CDR3 contains 14 residues. The CDR3 loop is CAGKRGGNTGELFF. In DNA form, the CDR3 reads TGTGCCGGAAAACGGGGGGGCAACACCGGGGAGCTGTTTTTT.